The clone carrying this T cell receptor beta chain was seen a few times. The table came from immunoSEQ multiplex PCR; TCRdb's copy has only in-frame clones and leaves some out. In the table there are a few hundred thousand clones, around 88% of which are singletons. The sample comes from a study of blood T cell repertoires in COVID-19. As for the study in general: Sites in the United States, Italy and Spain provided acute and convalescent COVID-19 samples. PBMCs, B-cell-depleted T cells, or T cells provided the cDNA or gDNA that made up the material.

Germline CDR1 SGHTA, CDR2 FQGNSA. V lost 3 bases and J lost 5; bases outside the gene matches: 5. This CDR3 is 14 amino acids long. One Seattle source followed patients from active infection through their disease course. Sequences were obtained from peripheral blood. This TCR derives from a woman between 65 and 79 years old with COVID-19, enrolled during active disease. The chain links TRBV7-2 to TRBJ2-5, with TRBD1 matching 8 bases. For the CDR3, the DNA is TGTGCCAGCAGCTTCGACAGGGGAAGGGAGACCCAGTACTTC. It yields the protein CASSFDRGRETQYF.